This T cell receptor (beta chain) was obtained from a study of beta chain features in type 1 diabetes. The table lists this clone with a few counts. The authors reverse transcribed all of the isolated RNA, so sequencing captured expressed TCRB transcripts. Assay: immunoSEQ multiplex PCR; the TCRdb copy retains only in-frame clones and omits some. The sample consists of fewer than 250,000 clones, roughly 9.6% of them appearing once. Trimming cost V 6 bases and J 0 bases; bases outside gene matches: 8. Germline CDR1 SNHLY, CDR2 FYNNEI. The CDR3 extends over 15 amino acids. Sequencing used naive CD4+ T cells from blood. The V and J genes are TRBV2 and TRBJ2-7; 7 nucleotides align to TRBD1. This clonotype was sampled from a woman under 30 in good health. Written as DNA, the CDR3 is TGTGCCAGCAGCGAGACAGGGCGGAGCTCCTACGAGCAGTACTTC. Translation gives CASSETGRSSYEQYF.